This TCR beta chain was sequenced for a study of beta chain features in type 1 diabetes. Study conclusions and caveats: The analysis here could not establish whether HLA type shapes TCRB rearrangement.

Since all of the isolated RNA was reverse transcribed, expressed TCRB transcripts were what got sequenced. Generated by immunoSEQ multiplex PCR, the TCRdb table keeps only in-frame clones and is missing some. Counted here are 350,000 to 450,000 clones, over 12% occurring once; the ten biggest clones make up around 0.02%. The CDR3 runs 15 residues. V lost 0 bases and J lost 0, with 6 bases in between. Germline CDR1 reads MGHRA; CDR2 reads YSYEKL. As regards this clone: Its antigen remains unknown.

The genes are TRBV4-1 and TRBJ2-1; D unresolved. The specimen sequenced was naive CD4+ T cells from blood. The clonotype originates from a woman under 30 in good health. This chain's CDR3 is CASSQEWSSYNEQFF. The DNA for the CDR3 is TGCGCCAGCAGCCAAGAATGGAGCTCCTACAATGAGCAGTTCTTC.